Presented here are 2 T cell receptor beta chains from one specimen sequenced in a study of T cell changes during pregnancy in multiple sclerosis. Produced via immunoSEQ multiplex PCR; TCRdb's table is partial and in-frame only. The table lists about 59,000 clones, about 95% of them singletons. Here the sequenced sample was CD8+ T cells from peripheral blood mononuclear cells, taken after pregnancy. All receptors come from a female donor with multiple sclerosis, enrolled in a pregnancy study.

The CDR3: CASSLHRTGGEPGGQPQHF. In DNA form, the CDR3 reads TGTGCCAGCAGTTTACATAGGACAGGGGGCGAACCAGGGGGTCAGCCCCAGCATTTT. The chain has TRBV27 and TRBJ1-5; 11 bases agree with TRBD1. The CDR3 is made up of 19 amino acids. Germline V gives CDR1 MNHEY, CDR2 SMNVEV (reference sequence). V trimming: 2 bases; J trimming: 6 bases; junction bases outside the gene matches: 15.

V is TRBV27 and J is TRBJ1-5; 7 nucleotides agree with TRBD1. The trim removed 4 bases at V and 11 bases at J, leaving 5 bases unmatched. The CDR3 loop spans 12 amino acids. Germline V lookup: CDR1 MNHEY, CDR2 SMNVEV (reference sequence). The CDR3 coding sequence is TGTGCCAGCAGTTCCGGGACAGAGGCCCAGCATTTT. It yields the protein CASSSGTEAQHF.